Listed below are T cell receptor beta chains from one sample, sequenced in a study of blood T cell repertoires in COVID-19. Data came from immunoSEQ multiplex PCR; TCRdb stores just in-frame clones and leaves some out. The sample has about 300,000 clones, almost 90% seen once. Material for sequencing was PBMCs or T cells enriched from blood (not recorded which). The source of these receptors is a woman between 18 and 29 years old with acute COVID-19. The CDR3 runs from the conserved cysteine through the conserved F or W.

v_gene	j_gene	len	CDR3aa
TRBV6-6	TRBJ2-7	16	CASSYLIPDSSYEQYF
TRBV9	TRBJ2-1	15	CASSVGQGVYNEQFF
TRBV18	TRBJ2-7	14	CASSPDRGYFEQYF
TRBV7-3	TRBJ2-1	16	CASSPSGGLSYNEQFF
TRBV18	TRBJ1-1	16	CASSLQPTGVNTEAFF
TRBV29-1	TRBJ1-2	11	CSAQENYGYTF
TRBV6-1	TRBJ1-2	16	CASSETQGANDYGYTF
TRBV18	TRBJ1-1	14	CASSPTGVDTEAFF
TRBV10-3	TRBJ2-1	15	CAISPDRGIGEEQFF
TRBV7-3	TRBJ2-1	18	CASSLGGVRSGSSNEQFF
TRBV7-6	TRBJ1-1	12	CASSLRQGEAFF
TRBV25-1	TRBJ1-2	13	CASSEGRSYGYTF
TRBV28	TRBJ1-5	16	CASRGQGAHGNQPQHF
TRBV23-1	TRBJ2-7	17	CASSQSLTLAHSYEQYF
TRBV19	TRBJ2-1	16	CASNHPSGSSYNEQFF
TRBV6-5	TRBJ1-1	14	CAHLEGGRNTEAFF
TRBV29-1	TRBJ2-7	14	CSAGDLLGTYEQYF
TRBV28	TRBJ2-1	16	CASSPLTSGPFREQFF